Following are 18 T cell receptor beta chains from one sample sequenced in a study of cytotoxic CD8 clonotypes in ibrutinib-treated CLL. Profiling relied on immunoSEQ multiplex PCR, and the TCRdb table lists in-frame clones only, not all of them. The sample yields more than 200,000 clones, 60% to 80% seen once. The sequences come from PBMCs, collected after 12 months of ibrutinib treatment. Every receptor here comes from a human donor with chronic lymphocytic leukemia.

V usage is TRBV5-4 and J usage is TRBJ2-5; unclear D gene. Trimming stripped 3 bases from V and 2 bases from J, with 14 bases between. From germline, CDR1 is SGHNT and CDR2 YYREEE (reference sequence). The CDR3 spans 15 residues. The CDR3 sequence: CASSSKENGQETQYF. The CDR3 DNA follows: TGTGCCAGCAGCTCTAAAGAGAACGGGCAAGAGACCCAGTACTTC.

The genes are TRBV28 and TRBJ1-3; D gene ambiguous. Trimming cost V 8 bases and J 3 bases, with 11 bases left between them. CDR1 is MDHEN, CDR2 SYDVKM, per germline. This CDR3 has 13 residues. CDR3 in DNA: TGTGCCAGCGGCGGCGAGGGTGGAAACACCATATATTTT. This sequence encodes CASGGEGGNTIYF.

The chain has TRBV25-1 and TRBJ2-7; no firm D call. Germline-derived CDR1 and CDR2 are MGHDK and SYGVNS. The V gene lost 4 bases and the J gene lost 0 bases, with 10 bases spanning the gap. The CDR3 is 14 amino acids. CDR3 amino acids: CASSVGPRSYEQYF. As DNA, the CDR3 is TGTGCCAGCAGTGTTGGACCGCGCTCCTACGAGCAGTACTTC.

The chain recombines TRBV2 with TRBJ2-7, with unresolved D. Trimming took off 0 bases at V and 2 bases at J, with 17 bases between the two ends. The CDR3 has 17 residues. Germline assignment: CDR1 SNHLY and CDR2 FYNNEI. CDR3 nucleotide sequence: TGTGCCAGCAGTGAAGCCTATGGTCCCGAGGTGGCCTACGAGCAGTACTTC. Protein product: CASSEAYGPEVAYEQYF.

This chain joins TRBV6-4 and TRBJ2-2, with D unclear. Trimming took 3 bases from V and 3 from J, leaving 5 bases between them. The CDR3 runs 13 residues. Germline CDR1 and CDR2: MRHNA and SNTAGT. The chain's CDR3 is CASSEADTGELFF. Here the CDR3 DNA reads TGTGCCAGCAGTGAAGCCGACACCGGGGAGCTGTTTTTT.

The chain combines TRBV5-1 with TRBJ2-3, with 7 bases lining up with TRBD2. The germline CDR1 and CDR2 sequences are SGHRS and YFSETQ. The CDR3 is made up of 15 amino acids. V lost 3 bases to trimming and J lost 6 bases; unmatched junction nucleotides: 10. This CDR3 is CASSSTTSRGDTQYF. Here the CDR3 DNA reads TGCGCCAGCAGCTCTACGACTAGCCGGGGGGATACGCAGTATTTT. The whole variable domain, remainder taken from reference TRBV5-1 and TRBJ2-3, is KAGVTQTPRYLIKTRGQQVTLSCSPISGHRSVSWYQQTPGQGLQFLFEYFSETQRNKGNFPGRFSGRQFSNSRSEMNVSTLELGDSALYLCASSSTTSRGDTQYFGPGTRLTVL.

This clone was detected once. This chain joins TRBV5-1 and TRBJ1-2; the match to TRBD1 covers 9 bases. Looked up from germline, CDR1 is SGHRS and CDR2 is YFSETQ. The trim removed 3 bases at V and 4 bases at J, leaving 4 bases unmatched. This CDR3 is 14 amino acids long. CDR3 coding DNA: TGCGCCAGCAGCTCCGGGGACAGGGTCTATGGCTACACCTTC. Translating it yields CASSSGDRVYGYTF.

This clone has a handful of counts. This chain connects TRBV7-9 to TRBJ2-7, with 10 bases identical to TRBD1. The CDR3 totals 15 residues. The trim removed 5 bases at V and 7 bases at J, leaving 11 bases unmatched. Germline lookup yields CDR1 SEHNR and CDR2 FQNEAQ (reference sequence). The CDR3 region has the DNA TGTGCCAGCAGCACCATGACAGGGGGCCCCTTTGAGCAGTACTTC. It encodes CASSTMTGGPFEQYF. Complete variable domain (other parts from reference TRBV7-9 and TRBJ2-7): DTGVSQNPRHKITKRGQNVTFRCDPISEHNRLYWYRQTLGQGPEFLTYFQNEAQLEKSRLLSDRFSAERPKGSFSTLEIQRTEQGDSAMYLCASSTMTGGPFEQYFGPGTRLTVT.

This clone appeared once. The chain carries TRBV30 and TRBJ2-5; 7 bases map to TRBD1. CDR3 length equals 13 residues. Looked up from germline, CDR1 is GTSNPN and CDR2 is SVGIG (reference sequence). Germline trimming cut 5 bases from V and 4 bases from J; bases unmatched to any gene: 7. In DNA, the CDR3 is TGTGCCTGGGCCCCAGGGGGAAGAGAGACCCAGTACTTC. It is translated as CAWAPGGRETQYF.

The V gene is TRBV14, the J gene TRBJ2-3, with 13 positions matching TRBD2. The germline V gene encodes CDR1 SGHDN and CDR2 FVKESK. The J segment lost 6 bases and the V segment lost 10 bases, leaving 13 bases of the junction unmatched. The CDR3 sequence is 16 residues long. The CDR3 reads CATRPGLAGAFDTQYF. CDR3 coding DNA: TGTGCCACCAGACCCGGACTAGCGGGAGCCTTCGATACGCAGTATTTT. Drawing the rest from reference TRBV14 and TRBJ2-3, the complete variable domain is EAGVTQFPSHSVIEKGQTVTLRCDPISGHDNLYWYRRVMGKEIKFLLHFVKESKQDESGMPNNRFLAERTGGTYSTLKVQPAELEDSGVYFCATRPGLAGAFDTQYFGPGTRLTVL.

The chain couples TRBV6-1 to TRBJ1-2; 9 nucleotides line up with TRBD1. The CDR3 runs to 14 residues. V lost 5 bases and J lost 8; bases outside the gene matches: 9. CDR1 MNHNS and CDR2 SASEGT come from the germline V gene. The CDR3 DNA follows: TGTGCCAGCAGTTATTATGCCGGGACAGGGGGCTACACCTTC. This sequence encodes CASSYYAGTGGYTF.

The rearrangement joins TRBV5-6 to TRBJ2-1; possibly TRBD1 or TRBD2 for D (7 bases each). V was cut by 4 bases and J by 9 bases, with 17 bases left in between. This CDR3 has 14 residues. Germline CDR1 reads SGHDT; CDR2 reads YYEEEE. The CDR3 spells CASSPVSGGGEQFF. CDR3 sequence (DNA): TGTGCCAGCAGCCCGGTCTCAGGGGGGGGTGAGCAGTTCTTC.

This clone was counted only a few times. This likely traces to a read error, being one base from a far larger clone. The chain links TRBV6-1 to TRBJ2-7; D gene uncertain. The CDR3 runs to 11 residues. The ends were cut back, 6 bases at V and 3 bases at J, with 6 bases in the middle. CDR1 is MNHNS and CDR2 is SASEGT in the germline V gene. Here the CDR3 reads CASSLGYEQYF. DNA for the CDR3: TGTGCCAGCAGCCTGGGCTACGAGCAGTACTTC.

The J gene is TRBJ2-6, the V gene TRBV2; D perhaps matches TRBD1 (6 bases). CDR3 size: 16 residues. CDR1 is SNHLY and CDR2 is FYNNEI in the germline V gene. Trimming left V 5 bases short and J 0 bases short, with 11 bases between. CDR3 in DNA: TGTGCCAGCAGTTTGACAGGCAGCTCTGGGGCCAACGTCCTGACTTTC. Its protein is CASSLTGSSGANVLTF.

The chain has TRBV7-2 and TRBJ2-1, with D unresolved. This CDR3 is 11 amino acids long. V lost 2 bases to trimming and J lost 9 bases, with 5 bases between them. Germline V gene data show CDR1 as SGHTA and CDR2 as FQGNSA. The CDR3 DNA reads as TGTGCCAGCAGCTTACGAGCTGAGCAGTTCTTC. It yields the protein CASSLRAEQFF.

The gene calls are TRBV10-3 and TRBJ2-3, with D possibly matching TRBD2 (5 bases). Trimming removed 5 bases from V and 6 bases from J, with 15 bases in between. The CDR3 is 14 residues long. CDR1 and CDR2 from the germline V gene are ENHRY and SYGVKD. CDR3 sequence: CAISKRSEADTQYF. CDR3 nucleotides: TGTGCCATCAGTAAGCGGAGCGAGGCGGATACGCAGTATTTT.

A single count supports this clone. The chain recombines TRBV6-5 with TRBJ2-5; D is possibly TRBD1 (6 bases). The V gene's germline CDR1 is MNHEY and CDR2 SVGAGI. This CDR3 has 15 residues. Trimming took off 0 bases at V and 6 bases at J, with 14 bases between the two ends. CDR3 bases: TGTGCCAGCAGTTACTCTGGGACATCTAAGCAGACCCAGTACTTC. Its translation: CASSYSGTSKQTQYF.

This clone has a single count. The rearrangement uses TRBV19 and TRBJ2-3; D is ambiguous. The CDR3 contains 15 residues. Germline CDR1 reads LNHDA; CDR2 reads SQIVND (reference sequence). Trimming stripped 6 bases from V and 2 bases from J, with 15 bases between. Written as DNA, the CDR3 is TGTGCCAGTAGCATGACACTATCTTTCACAGATACGCAGTATTTT. Its translation: CASSMTLSFTDTQYF.